This T cell receptor (beta chain) originates from a study of cytomegalovirus exposure and HLA in healthy donors. Study-level points and caveats: Immune exposure was documented only through CMV serostatus. Cytomegalovirus status was reportedly diagnosed by the classifier with high sensitivity and specificity.

Primers included in the PCR were 60 Vbeta and 13 Jbeta primers. The data were produced by immunoSEQ multiplex PCR, yet TCRdb's version contains in-frame clones alone and is incomplete. The table includes around 130,000 clones, about 85% detected once. About this clone: Its antigen remains unidentified. Sequence at one end of the junction differs from germline and may be a read error.

Sequenced input: PBMCs. This TCR was recovered from a woman aged 25-40 years in good health and CMV-seropositive.

The CDR3 region has the DNA TGTGCCAGTAGGATAGGACAGGCTGGCTATGGCTACACCTTC. Protein product: CASRIGQAGYGYTF. The genes are TRBV19 and TRBJ1-2; 7 positions agree with TRBD1. Germline V lookup: CDR1 LNHDA, CDR2 SQIVND (reference sequence). CDR3 length: 14 residues.